What follows are 23 T cell receptor beta chains derived from one specimen sequenced in a study of blood T cell repertoires in COVID-19. Profiled with immunoSEQ multiplex PCR; TCRdb holds only in-frame clones, not every one. Here the sample spans roughly 150,000 clones, 85% to 90% being singletons. What was sequenced was peripheral blood. These receptors were collected from a man in his late teens or twenties with COVID-19, enrolled during active disease.

V and J are TRBV7-2 and TRBJ2-7; the match to TRBD1 covers 7 bases. V was pared by 5 bases and J by 7 bases, with 8 bases of the junction left unmatched. The germline CDR1 and CDR2 sequences are SGHTA and FQGNSA. The CDR3 extends over 13 amino acids. DNA for the CDR3: TGTGCCAGCAGCACAGGGACAGCGAGGGAGCAGTACTTC. This encodes CASSTGTAREQYF. Drawing the rest from reference TRBV7-2 and TRBJ2-7, the complete variable domain is GAGVSQSPSNKVTEKGKDVELRCDPISGHTALYWYRQSLGQGLEFLIYFQGNSAPDKSGLPSDRFSAERTGGSVSTLTIQRTQQEDSAVYLCASSTGTAREQYFGPGTRLTVT.

V is TRBV18 and J is TRBJ2-7; 10 nucleotides align to TRBD1. The CDR3 runs to 14 residues. V lost 3 bases and J lost 4; bases outside the gene matches: 3. Germline V gene lookup returns CDR1 KGHSH and CDR2 LQKENI. The CDR3 loop is CASSPGTGEYEQYF. DNA for the CDR3: TGTGCCAGCTCACCCGGGACAGGGGAGTACGAGCAGTACTTC.

This clone has just a few counts. The chain links TRBV27 to TRBJ1-6, with 8 bases that match TRBD1. There are 13 residues in the CDR3. Germline-derived CDR1 and CDR2 are MNHEY and SMNVEV (reference sequence). The junction had 4 bases not matched to a gene; V was cut back by 5 bases and J by 10 bases. The CDR3, as DNA: TGTGCCAGCAGTGTAACAGGGGGGTCACCCCTCCACTTT. It is translated as CASSVTGGSPLHF.

The chain carries TRBV28 and TRBJ1-1; 11 bases fit TRBD1. The germline V gene encodes CDR1 MDHEN and CDR2 SYDVKM. Germline trimming cut 1 base from V and 0 bases from J; bases unmatched to any gene: 4. The CDR3 sequence is 17 residues long. The CDR3 spells CASSLYGTGGLNTEAFF. The CDR3 coding sequence is TGTGCCAGCAGTTTATATGGGACAGGGGGACTGAACACTGAAGCTTTCTTT.

The chain uses TRBV7-2 and TRBJ2-5; 10 bases map to TRBD2. The CDR3 contains 16 residues. V shed 7 bases, J shed 2 bases, and the junction held 10 bases outside the gene matches. Germline lookup yields CDR1 SGHTA and CDR2 FQGNSA. The CDR3 DNA follows: TGTGCCAGCAACAAATTTAGCGGGAGGCCACAAGAGACCCAGTACTTC. Residues: CASNKFSGRPQETQYF.

The V and J genes are TRBV18 and TRBJ2-2; D perhaps matches TRBD2 (6 bases). Trimming shortened V by 4 bases and J by 4 bases, and 19 bases separated the two germline ends. The CDR3 sequence is 17 residues long. Germline loops: CDR1 KGHSH, CDR2 LQKENI. CDR3 DNA: TGTGCCAGCTCACGACCCCTAGCGCCGATTGGCACCGGGGAGCTGTTTTTT. Translation gives CASSRPLAPIGTGELFF.

This clone was picked up a small number of times. The chain combines TRBV11-2 with TRBJ2-7, with 8 bases lining up with TRBD1. CDR3 length equals 16 residues. J was trimmed by 3 bases and V by 5 bases; bases with no gene match: 12. Germline-derived CDR1 and CDR2 are SGHAT and FQNNGV. CDR3 sequence reads: CASSPQRTGKFYEQYF. As DNA, the CDR3 is TGTGCCAGCAGCCCACAACGGACAGGGAAATTCTACGAGCAGTACTTC.

This rearrangement joins TRBV7-9 to TRBJ2-3; D might be TRBD2 (6 bases). This CDR3 comprises 14 residues. V was trimmed by 4 bases and J by 2 bases, leaving 10 bases between them. Germline V gene sequence: CDR1 SEHNR, CDR2 FQNEAQ (reference sequence). CDR3: CASSYSGPTDTQYF. CDR3 nucleotides: TGTGCCAGCAGCTATAGCGGCCCCACAGATACGCAGTATTTT.

Note on this clone: This sample also contains other DNA sequences that code for the same CDR3. The rearrangement links TRBV7-9 to TRBJ2-7; D might be TRBD2 (5 bases). Trimming cost V 4 bases and J 4 bases, with 8 bases left between them. The germline V gene has CDR1 SEHNR and CDR2 FQNEAQ (reference sequence). CDR3 size: 12 residues. The CDR3 DNA reads as TGTGCCAGCAGCTCGTCGGGGTACGAGCAGTACTTC. This translates into CASSSSGYEQYF.

The gene calls are TRBV27 and TRBJ2-1; TRBD1 matches at 9 bases. Per germline, CDR1 MNHEY and CDR2 SMNVEV (reference sequence). The CDR3 contains 14 residues. Trimming cost V 6 bases and J 4 bases; bases outside gene matches: 4. The CDR3 is CASRQGAVYNEQFF. The CDR3 DNA sequence: TGTGCCAGCAGACAGGGGGCGGTATACAATGAGCAGTTCTTC.

The chain links TRBV7-2 to TRBJ1-1; a weak D match, TRBD1 (6 bases). Per the germline V gene, CDR1 is SGHTA and CDR2 is FQGNSA. The CDR3 is 14 residues long. Trimming took 3 bases from V and 5 from J, leaving 13 bases between them. In nucleotides, the CDR3 is TGTGCCAGCAGCTTGCAGGGGCTGGGAACTGAAGCTTTCTTT. Translating gives CASSLQGLGTEAFF.

V usage is TRBV28 and J usage is TRBJ2-3; the D is unclear. Germline loops: CDR1 MDHEN, CDR2 SYDVKM. The V and J ends lost 7 bases and 5 bases respectively, with 7 bases between them. CDR3 length: 11 amino acids. Written as DNA, the CDR3 is TGTGCCAGCAAAGAGTTAGATACGCAGTATTTT. Translation: CASKELDTQYF.

This chain links TRBV28 with TRBJ1-6; 7 bases match TRBD1. V dropped 3 bases and J dropped 2; count of bases not matched to a gene: 10. The CDR3 sequence is 18 residues long. The V gene's germline CDR1 is MDHEN and CDR2 SYDVKM. CDR3 nucleotides: TGTGCCAGCAGTTTTATTGACCTAGGACAGGCCTATAATTCACCCCTCCACTTT. It is translated as CASSFIDLGQAYNSPLHF. The full variable domain, with the rest looked up from reference TRBV28 and TRBJ1-6, is DVKVTQSSRYLVKRTGEKVFLECVQDMDHENMFWYRQDPGLGLRLIYFSYDVKMKEKGDIPEGYSVSREKKERFSLILESASTNQTSMYLCASSFIDLGQAYNSPLHFGNGTRLTVT.

The rearrangement uses TRBV28 and TRBJ2-7, with 8 bases matching TRBD1. The CDR3 runs to 15 residues. Germline V gene data show CDR1 as MDHEN and CDR2 as SYDVKM. The J segment lost 1 base and the V segment lost 3 bases, leaving 5 bases of the junction unmatched. CDR3 loop: CASSFGDRGSYEQYF. In nucleotides, the CDR3 is TGTGCCAGCAGTTTCGGAGACAGGGGTTCCTACGAGCAGTACTTC.

The rearrangement uses TRBV5-4 and TRBJ2-3; 10 bases align to TRBD2. The CDR3 length is 16 residues. V shed 4 bases, J shed 2 bases, and the junction held 7 bases outside the gene matches. Germline CDR1 is SGHNT and CDR2 is YYREEE (reference sequence). The CDR3 DNA follows: TGTGCCAGCAGCCTTAGACTAGCGGGCATCACAGATACGCAGTATTTT. Translation: CASSLRLAGITDTQYF.

The chain combines TRBV2 with TRBJ2-2; unclear D gene. The CDR3 consists of 15 residues. The V end lost 7 bases, the J end lost 0 bases, and 12 bases lay between the germline ends. Germline CDR1 and CDR2: SNHLY and FYNNEI. The DNA of the CDR3 is TGTGCCAGCATGGAGTCCTACGCGAACACCGGGGAGCTGTTTTTT. This codes for CASMESYANTGELFF.

This clone was detected many times. This chain joins TRBV5-4 and TRBJ1-2, with 7 bases matching TRBD1. This CDR3 has 12 residues. Trimming at V came to 5 bases and at J to 4 bases, leaving 2 bases not matched to a gene. Per the germline V gene, CDR1 is SGHNT and CDR2 is YYREEE (reference sequence). The CDR3 DNA is TGTGCCAGCAGACGGGACAGCTATGGCTACACCTTC. As protein: CASRRDSYGYTF.

Details on this clone: The sample carries other DNA sequences with the same CDR3. The chain recombines TRBV19 with TRBJ2-1, with 13 bases aligning to TRBD2. The CDR3 covers 15 residues. The germline V gene encodes CDR1 LNHDA and CDR2 SQIVND (reference sequence). V lost 3 bases and J lost 6; bases outside the gene matches: 2. CDR3 sequence (DNA): TGTGCCAGTAGTATCGGACTAGCGGGGGCCAATGAGCAGTTCTTC. Translating it yields CASSIGLAGANEQFF.

This clone has a single count. The chain combines TRBV10-2 with TRBJ2-3; a possible D gene is TRBD2 (6 bases). The V and J ends lost 10 bases and 10 bases respectively, with 21 bases between them. Per germline, CDR1 WSHSY and CDR2 SAAADI. This CDR3 region has 13 residues. CDR3 in DNA: TGCGCCACCCAACACAGACTAGAATTGGCGCAGTATTTT. Translated: CATQHRLELAQYF.

J is TRBJ1-5 and V is TRBV28; 10 bases fit TRBD1. CDR3 size: 15 residues. The ends lost 6 bases at V and 2 bases at J; junction bases unmatched: 4. CDR1 is MDHEN, CDR2 SYDVKM, per germline. In DNA, the CDR3 is TGTGCCAGCAGCCCTGGACAGGGGGGCAATCAGCCCCAGCATTTT. Its translation is CASSPGQGGNQPQHF.

The genes are TRBV28 and TRBJ1-1; 9 bases line up with TRBD1. The CDR3 has 17 amino acids. After removal of 7 bases from V and 0 bases from J, the junction contained 12 bases not matched to a gene. The V gene's germline CDR1 is MDHEN and CDR2 SYDVKM. In DNA form, the CDR3 reads TGTGCCAGCATTATTAGACAGGGGGGACGGATGAACACTGAAGCTTTCTTT. Its translation: CASIIRQGGRMNTEAFF.

This clone appeared once. V gene TRBV28 combines with J gene TRBJ2-7; perhaps TRBD2 as D (6 bases). The CDR3 contains 13 residues. V lost 4 bases, J lost 9 bases, and 16 bases lay in between. Germline values: CDR1 MDHEN, CDR2 SYDVKM. The CDR3 sequence is CASSSGTSTGQYF. The CDR3 bases are TGTGCCAGCAGTTCCGGGACTTCGACGGGGCAGTACTTC.

The DNA for the CDR3 is TGTGCCAGCAGCTCCCGGGACAGGGAGTGGACGCAGTATTTT. Translating gives CASSSRDREWTQYF. The V gene is TRBV5-4, the J gene TRBJ2-3; TRBD1 matches 9 bases. The CDR3 runs 14 residues. V was pared by 3 bases and J by 9 bases, with 8 bases of the junction left unmatched. Germline lookup yields CDR1 SGHNT and CDR2 YYREEE (reference sequence).